The source of this T cell receptor (beta chain) is a study of Graves' ophthalmopathy and Graves' hyperthyroidism. Whole-study results and caveats: Detected in blood as well were most expanded thyroid clonotypes with frequency above 0.001. It was with approximately 69% sensitivity and around 72% specificity that the model predicted ophthalmopathy progression.

This clonotype was detected many times. Its antigen is unidentified. As the template, RNA transcripts were used to amplify TCR beta CDR3 regions. First-round RT-PCR relied on HTBI primers, and a second-round multiplex PCR came next. MiXCR, applied by TCRdb to the multiplex PCR reads, yields one record per CDR3 protein. The sample shows about 1.2 million distinct CDR3 sequences, 36% of them seen only once. Participants with hyperthyroidism, aged 18 to 65, were newly diagnosed with under 2 months' duration. This CDR3 is built from 12 residues. The V end lost 5 bases, the J end lost 4 bases, and 9 bases lay between the germline ends. The germline CDR1 and CDR2 sequences are SGDLS and YYNGEE.

The rearrangement links TRBV9 to TRBJ1-2, with unresolved D. Sequenced material: peripheral blood or thyroid tissue (not recorded which). The receptor was isolated from an adult man with Graves' hyperthyroidism. CDR3 in amino acids: CASRMPSYGYTF. Here the CDR3 DNA reads TGTGCCAGCAGGATGCCGAGCTATGGCTACACCTTC.